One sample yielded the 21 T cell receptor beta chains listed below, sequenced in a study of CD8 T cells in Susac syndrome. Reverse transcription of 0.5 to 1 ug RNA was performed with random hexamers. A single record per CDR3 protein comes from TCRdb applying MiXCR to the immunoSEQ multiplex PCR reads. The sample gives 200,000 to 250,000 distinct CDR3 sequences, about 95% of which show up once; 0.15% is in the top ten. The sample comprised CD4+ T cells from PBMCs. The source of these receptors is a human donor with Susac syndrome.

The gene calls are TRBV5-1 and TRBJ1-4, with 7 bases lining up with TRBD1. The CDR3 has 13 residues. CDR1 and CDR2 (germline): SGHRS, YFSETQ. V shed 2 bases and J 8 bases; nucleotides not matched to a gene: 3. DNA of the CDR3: TGCGCCAGCAGCTTAGGGGGCGAAGAAAAACTGTTTTTT. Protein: CASSLGGEEKLFF.

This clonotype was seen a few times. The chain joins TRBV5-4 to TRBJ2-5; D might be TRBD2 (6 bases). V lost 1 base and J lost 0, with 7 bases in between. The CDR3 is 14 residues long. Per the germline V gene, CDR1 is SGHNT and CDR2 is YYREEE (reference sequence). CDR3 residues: CASSLRGDQETQYF. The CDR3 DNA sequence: TGTGCCAGCAGCTTGCGCGGGGACCAAGAGACCCAGTACTTC.

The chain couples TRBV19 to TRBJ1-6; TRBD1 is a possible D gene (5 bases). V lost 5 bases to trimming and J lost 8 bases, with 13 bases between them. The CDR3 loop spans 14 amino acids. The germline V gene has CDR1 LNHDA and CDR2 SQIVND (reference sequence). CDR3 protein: CASSHGGEDSPLHF. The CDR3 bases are TGTGCCAGTAGTCACGGGGGAGAGGATTCACCCCTCCACTTT.

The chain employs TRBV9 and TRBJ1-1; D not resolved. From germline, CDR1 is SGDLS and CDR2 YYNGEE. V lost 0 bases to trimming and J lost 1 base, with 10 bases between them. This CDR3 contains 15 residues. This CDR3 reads CASSVGGSGNTEAFF. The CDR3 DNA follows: TGTGCCAGCAGCGTAGGAGGTAGCGGGAACACTGAAGCTTTCTTT.

CDR3 coding DNA: TGCGCCAGCAGCTTGGTACACGGTAGCTCCTATGGCTACACCTTC. Translated: CASSLVHGSSYGYTF. The chain joins TRBV5-1 to TRBJ1-2; D is unresolved. The V end was cut by 0 bases, the J end by 4 bases, with 13 bases between. Germline V CDR1 and CDR2: SGHRS, YFSETQ. This CDR3 region has 15 residues.

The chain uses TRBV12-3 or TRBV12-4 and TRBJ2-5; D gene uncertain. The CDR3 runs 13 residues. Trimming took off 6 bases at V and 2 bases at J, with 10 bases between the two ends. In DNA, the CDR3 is TGTGCCAGCAGGCGTTCCGGGCAAGAGACCCAGTACTTC. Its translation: CASRRSGQETQYF.

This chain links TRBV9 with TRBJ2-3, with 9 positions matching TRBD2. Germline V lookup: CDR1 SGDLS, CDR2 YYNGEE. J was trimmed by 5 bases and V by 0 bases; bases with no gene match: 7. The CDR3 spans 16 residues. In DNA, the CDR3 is TGTGCCAGCAGCGTAGCCAGCGGGGGGCTTTTAGATACGCAGTATTTT. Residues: CASSVASGGLLDTQYF.

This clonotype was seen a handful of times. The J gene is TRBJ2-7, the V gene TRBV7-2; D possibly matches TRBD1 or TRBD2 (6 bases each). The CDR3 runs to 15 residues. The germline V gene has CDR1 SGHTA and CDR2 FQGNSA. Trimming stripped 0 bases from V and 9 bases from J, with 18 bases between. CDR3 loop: CASSLAGLEGVRQYF. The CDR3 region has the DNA TGTGCCAGCAGCTTAGCGGGACTGGAGGGGGTGCGGCAGTACTTC. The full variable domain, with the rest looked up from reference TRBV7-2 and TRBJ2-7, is GAGVSQSPSNKVTEKGKDVELRCDPISGHTALYWYRQSLGQGLEFLIYFQGNSAPDKSGLPSDRFSAERTGGSVSTLTIQRTQQEDSAVYLCASSLAGLEGVRQYFGPGTRLTVT.

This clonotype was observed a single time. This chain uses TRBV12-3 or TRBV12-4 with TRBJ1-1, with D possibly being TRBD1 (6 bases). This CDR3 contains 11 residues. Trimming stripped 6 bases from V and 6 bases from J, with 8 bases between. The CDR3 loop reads CASRQGPEAFF. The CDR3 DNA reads TGTGCCAGCAGACAGGGCCCTGAAGCTTTCTTT.

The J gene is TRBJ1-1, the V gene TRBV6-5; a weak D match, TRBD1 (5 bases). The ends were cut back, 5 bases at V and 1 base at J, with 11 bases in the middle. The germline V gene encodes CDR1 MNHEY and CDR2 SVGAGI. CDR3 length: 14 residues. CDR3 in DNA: TGTGCCAGCAGTACCGGGACCGAGAACACTGAAGCTTTCTTT. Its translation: CASSTGTENTEAFF.

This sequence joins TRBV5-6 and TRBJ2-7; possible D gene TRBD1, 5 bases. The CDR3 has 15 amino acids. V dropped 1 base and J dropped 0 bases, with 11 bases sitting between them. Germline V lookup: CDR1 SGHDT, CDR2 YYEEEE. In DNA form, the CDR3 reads TGTGCCAGCAGCTTGCCGGACACTGGCTCCTACGAGCAGTACTTC. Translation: CASSLPDTGSYEQYF.

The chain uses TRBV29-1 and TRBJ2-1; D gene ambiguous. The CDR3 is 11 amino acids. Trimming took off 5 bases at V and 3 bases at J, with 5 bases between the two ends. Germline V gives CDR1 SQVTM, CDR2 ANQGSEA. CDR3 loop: CSVTRYNEQFF. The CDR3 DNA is TGCAGCGTTACACGCTACAATGAGCAGTTCTTC.

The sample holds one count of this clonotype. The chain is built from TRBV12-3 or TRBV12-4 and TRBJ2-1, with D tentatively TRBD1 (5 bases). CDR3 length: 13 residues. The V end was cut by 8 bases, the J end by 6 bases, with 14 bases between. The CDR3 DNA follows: TGTGCCAGCGGGCCCTCCCAGGGCAATGAGCAGTTCTTC. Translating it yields CASGPSQGNEQFF.

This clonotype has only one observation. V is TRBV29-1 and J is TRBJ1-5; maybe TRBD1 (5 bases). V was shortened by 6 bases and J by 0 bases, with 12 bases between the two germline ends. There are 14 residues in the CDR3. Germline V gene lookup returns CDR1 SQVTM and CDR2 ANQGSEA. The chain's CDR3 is CSVSGTGSNQPQHF. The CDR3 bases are TGCAGCGTCTCTGGGACTGGTAGCAATCAGCCCCAGCATTTT.

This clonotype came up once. CDR3 loop: CASSLEGQSKYF. The CDR3 bases are TGCGCCAGCAGCTTGGAAGGACAGAGCAAGTACTTC. The rearrangement uses TRBV5-1 and TRBJ2-7; D might be TRBD1 (6 bases). The germline gives CDR1 SGHRS, CDR2 YFSETQ. V was pared by 0 bases and J by 11 bases, with 12 bases between. The CDR3 length is 12 residues. Based on the CDR3 plus reference TRBV5-1 and TRBJ2-7, the full variable domain is KAGVTQTPRYLIKTRGQQVTLSCSPISGHRSVSWYQQTPGQGLQFLFEYFSETQRNKGNFPGRFSGRQFSNSRSEMNVSTLELGDSALYLCASSLEGQSKYFGPGTRLTVT.

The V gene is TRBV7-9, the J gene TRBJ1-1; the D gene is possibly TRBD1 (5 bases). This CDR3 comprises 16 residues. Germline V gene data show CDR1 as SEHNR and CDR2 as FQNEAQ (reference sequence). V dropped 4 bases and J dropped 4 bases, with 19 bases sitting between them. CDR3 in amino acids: CASSSRGGVGSTEAFF. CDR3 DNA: TGTGCCAGCAGCTCAAGGGGAGGTGTGGGGAGCACTGAAGCTTTCTTT. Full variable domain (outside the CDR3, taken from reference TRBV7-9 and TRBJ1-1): DTGVSQNPRHKITKRGQNVTFRCDPISEHNRLYWYRQTLGQGPEFLTYFQNEAQLEKSRLLSDRFSAERPKGSFSTLEIQRTEQGDSAMYLCASSSRGGVGSTEAFFGQGTRLTVV.

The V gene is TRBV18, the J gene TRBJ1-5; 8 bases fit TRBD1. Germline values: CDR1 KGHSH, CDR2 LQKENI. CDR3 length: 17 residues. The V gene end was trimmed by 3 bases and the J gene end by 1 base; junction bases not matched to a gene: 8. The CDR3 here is CASSPYSTGASNQPQHF. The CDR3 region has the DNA TGTGCCAGCTCACCGTATTCGACAGGGGCAAGCAATCAGCCCCAGCATTTT.

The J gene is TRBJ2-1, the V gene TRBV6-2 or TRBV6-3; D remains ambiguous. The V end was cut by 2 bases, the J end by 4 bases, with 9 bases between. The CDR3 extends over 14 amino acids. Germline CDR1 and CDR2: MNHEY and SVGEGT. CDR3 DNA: TGTGCCAGCAGTTACGCGGAGCGATACAATGAGCAGTTCTTC. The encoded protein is CASSYAERYNEQFF.

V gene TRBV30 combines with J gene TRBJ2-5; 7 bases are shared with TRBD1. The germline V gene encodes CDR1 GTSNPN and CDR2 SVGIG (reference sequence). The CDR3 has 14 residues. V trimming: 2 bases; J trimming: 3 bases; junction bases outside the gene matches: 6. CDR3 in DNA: TGTGCCTGGAGTCGTCCAGGGGGAGAAGAGACCCAGTACTTC. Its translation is CAWSRPGGEETQYF.

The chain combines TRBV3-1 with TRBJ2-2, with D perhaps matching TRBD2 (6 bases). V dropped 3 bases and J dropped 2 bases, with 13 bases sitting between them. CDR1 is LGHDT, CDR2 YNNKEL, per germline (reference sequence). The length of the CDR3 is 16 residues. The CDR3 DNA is TGTGCCAGCAGCCAGGGGACGGGGGTCAACACCGGGGAGCTGTTTTTT. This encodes CASSQGTGVNTGELFF.

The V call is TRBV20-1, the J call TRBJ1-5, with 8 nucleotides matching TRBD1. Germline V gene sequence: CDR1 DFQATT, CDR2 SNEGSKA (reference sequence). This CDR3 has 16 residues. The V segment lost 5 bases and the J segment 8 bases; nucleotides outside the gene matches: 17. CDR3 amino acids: CSAYRSDRAQGKPQHF. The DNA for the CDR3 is TGCAGTGCTTACCGCTCGGACAGGGCTCAGGGTAAGCCCCAGCATTTT.